The 27 T cell receptor beta chains presented below share a single source sample, sequenced in a study of CD8 T cells in ankylosing spondylitis. General observations from the study: Characteristic, it appeared, of ankylosing spondylitis blood was a TCR beta motif of several highly homologous variants.

Antigen specificity for these receptors is unknown. TCRdb reprocessed the 5' RACE reads via MiXCR and lists one record per CDR3 protein. Of about 390,000 distinct CDR3 sequences detected, approximately 20% appear once; the ten largest clones hold about a sixth. The sample comprised blood, either unsorted or a sorted T cell fraction (not recorded which). All receptors come from a male donor with ankylosing spondylitis.

V is TRBV20-1 and J is TRBJ2-1, with D possibly TRBD1 on 7 matching bases. Germline values: CDR1 DFQATT, CDR2 SNEGSKA (reference sequence). CDR3 length: 13 residues. V lost 8 bases to trimming and J lost 3 bases, with 14 bases between them. The CDR3 bases are TGCAGTACCAGGGGGGCGGTCTACAATGAGCAGTTCTTC. This codes for CSTRGAVYNEQFF.

This clonotype was counted only a few times. One end of the junction does not line up with germline, which may come from a read error. This rearrangement joins TRBV24-1 to TRBJ2-3, with 7 bases aligning to TRBD1. The CDR3 consists of 15 residues. Looked up from germline, CDR1 is KGHDR and CDR2 is SFDVKD. The CDR3 nucleotides are TGTGTCACCAGTGATCTAACAGGGGAAGCAGATACGCAGTATTTT. Translated, it gives CVTSDLTGEADTQYF.

The genes are TRBV6-2 or TRBV6-3 and TRBJ2-1; TRBD2 matches 9 bases. Unmatched junction bases numbered 9, after V lost 10 bases and J lost 2 bases. This CDR3 is 15 amino acids long. CDR1 is MNHEY and CDR2 is SVGEGT in the germline V gene. Here the CDR3 reads CATQRAGGPYNEQFF. Here the CDR3 DNA reads TGTGCCACCCAACGGGCGGGAGGGCCCTACAATGAGCAGTTCTTC.

This clonotype appeared a few times. CDR3 coding DNA: TGCGCCAGCAGCCAAGGATCGGACTATGGCTACACCTTC. It is translated as CASSQGSDYGYTF. V and J are TRBV4-3 and TRBJ1-2; no reliable D call. Germline loops: CDR1 LGHNA, CDR2 YSLEER. The CDR3 contains 13 residues. V lost 1 base and J lost 3, with 6 bases in between.

The sample holds a few counts of this clonotype. V usage is TRBV4-2 and J usage is TRBJ2-2; no firm D call. The ends were cut back, 4 bases at V and 1 base at J, with 13 bases in the middle. Germline CDR1 is LGHNA and CDR2 is YNFKEQ. The CDR3 sequence is 16 residues long. The CDR3 DNA sequence: TGTGCCAGCAGCCCCCAGGCAGGCCAGAACACCGGGGAGCTGTTTTTT. This sequence encodes CASSPQAGQNTGELFF.

The rearrangement links TRBV28 to TRBJ2-3; 8 nucleotides line up with TRBD2. Germline V gives CDR1 MDHEN, CDR2 SYDVKM. CDR3 length equals 14 residues. Trimming cost V 8 bases and J 3 bases; bases outside gene matches: 7. For the CDR3, the DNA is TGTGCCAGCGGGGTGACTAGCGAAACAGATACGCAGTATTTT. This gives the protein CASGVTSETDTQYF. Full variable domain (remainder filled in from reference TRBV28 and TRBJ2-3): DVKVTQSSRYLVKRTGEKVFLECVQDMDHENMFWYRQDPGLGLRLIYFSYDVKMKEKGDIPEGYSVSREKKERFSLILESASTNQTSMYLCASGVTSETDTQYFGPGTRLTVL.

This clonotype was seen more than once but under ten times. The chain has TRBV5-1 and TRBJ2-3; D is ambiguous. CDR3 length equals 13 residues. CDR1 is SGHRS, CDR2 YFSETQ, per germline. V was trimmed by 1 base and J by 4 bases, leaving 7 bases between them. CDR3 sequence reads: CASSLPTPDTQYF. CDR3 nucleotides: TGCGCCAGCAGCTTGCCGACTCCAGATACGCAGTATTTT.

The chain's CDR3 is CASRQGVTSYEQYF. The CDR3, as DNA: TGCGCCAGCAGGCAGGGGGTAACTTCCTACGAGCAGTACTTC. This chain links TRBV4-3 with TRBJ2-7; TRBD1 matches at 7 bases. CDR1 is LGHNA and CDR2 is YSLEER in the germline V gene. V shed 6 bases and J 1 base; nucleotides not matched to a gene: 6. This CDR3 is built from 14 residues.

The chain joins TRBV3-1 to TRBJ2-6; 12 bases map to TRBD2. Germline values: CDR1 LGHDT, CDR2 YNNKEL (reference sequence). Trimming cost V 1 base and J 0 bases; bases outside gene matches: 7. The CDR3 spans 20 residues. The CDR3 is CASSQVGTSGYSSGANVLTF. The CDR3 DNA is TGTGCCAGCAGCCAAGTTGGGACTAGCGGGTACTCCTCTGGGGCCAACGTCCTGACTTTC. Based on the CDR3 plus reference TRBV3-1 and TRBJ2-6, the full variable domain is DTAVSQTPKYLVTQMGNDKSIKCEQNLGHDTMYWYKQDSKKFLKIMFSYNNKELIINETVPNRFSPKSPDKAHLNLHINSLELGDSAVYFCASSQVGTSGYSSGANVLTFGAGSRLTVL.

The J gene is TRBJ2-2, the V gene TRBV5-1; D may correspond to TRBD1 or TRBD2 (5 bases each). V was shortened by 4 bases and J by 7 bases, with 14 bases between the two germline ends. The CDR3 length is 14 residues. Germline CDR1 is SGHRS and CDR2 is YFSETQ. The CDR3 here is CASSPGTRGGELFF. The CDR3 DNA is TGCGCCAGCAGCCCCGGGACCCGGGGCGGGGAGCTGTTTTTT. Combining the CDR3 with reference TRBV5-1 and TRBJ2-2 gives the whole variable domain KAGVTQTPRYLIKTRGQQVTLSCSPISGHRSVSWYQQTPGQGLQFLFEYFSETQRNKGNFPGRFSGRQFSNSRSEMNVSTLELGDSALYLCASSPGTRGGELFFGEGSRLTVL.

The chain joins TRBV12-3 or TRBV12-4 to TRBJ2-6; 7 bases line up with TRBD1. Trimming took 6 bases from V and 3 from J; bases not matched to a gene: 5. The CDR3 length is 15 residues. The CDR3 spells CASRSGGSGANVLTF. The CDR3, as DNA: TGTGCCAGCAGATCAGGGGGAAGTGGGGCCAACGTCCTGACTTTC.

This clonotype has more than one count but fewer than ten. V and J are TRBV15 and TRBJ2-1; 10 nucleotides agree with TRBD2. V was pared by 1 base and J by 5 bases, with 8 bases of the junction left unmatched. Looked up from germline, CDR1 is LNHNV and CDR2 is YYDKDF (reference sequence). CDR3 length: 17 residues. The CDR3 sequence is CATSRGAGGQRDNEQFF. The CDR3 nucleotides are TGTGCCACCAGCAGAGGAGCGGGAGGGCAACGGGACAATGAGCAGTTCTTC.

The chain has TRBV6-5 and TRBJ1-5; no clear D gene. Per germline, CDR1 MNHEY and CDR2 SVGAGI. The CDR3 extends over 15 amino acids. V gave up 4 bases and J gave up 2 bases, with 12 bases separating them. The chain's CDR3 is CASSWEGMGNQPQHF. DNA for the CDR3: TGTGCCAGCAGTTGGGAGGGAATGGGCAATCAGCCCCAGCATTTT.

V gene TRBV28 combines with J gene TRBJ1-5; D might be TRBD1 (6 bases). CDR3 length: 14 residues. Between the trimmed V and J ends, which lost 2 bases and 6 bases, there was a span of 11 bases. Germline CDR1 MDHEN, CDR2 SYDVKM. This chain's CDR3 is CASSLVGGGQPQHF. The CDR3 DNA sequence: TGTGCCAGCAGTTTAGTGGGGGGCGGTCAGCCCCAGCATTTT.

The genes are TRBV12-3 or TRBV12-4 and TRBJ1-5, with a tentative D call TRBD1 (6 bases). There are 15 residues in the CDR3. Trimming took off 6 bases at V and 2 bases at J, with 14 bases between the two ends. The CDR3 here is CASSIQGTGNQPQHF. As DNA, the CDR3 is TGTGCCAGCAGCATACAGGGTACGGGCAATCAGCCCCAGCATTTT.

This clonotype turned up a few times. The V call is TRBV4-1, the J call TRBJ2-1; 10 bases map to TRBD2. CDR1 MGHRA and CDR2 YSYEKL come from the germline V gene. The CDR3 length is 20 residues. Losses at the gene ends were 0 bases for V and 3 bases for J; bases not matched to a gene: 14. CDR3 nucleotide sequence: TGCGCCAGCAGCCAAGAATTGGCGCTAGCGGGAGATGAGATCTACAATGAGCAGTTCTTC. This encodes CASSQELALAGDEIYNEQFF.

The J gene is TRBJ2-5, the V gene TRBV5-1; D might be TRBD2 (5 bases). Germline CDR1 is SGHRS and CDR2 is YFSETQ. Deletions cut 4 bases from V and 2 bases from J, with 9 bases between. The CDR3 runs to 13 residues. CDR3 residues: CASSAWRQETQYF. The CDR3 region has the DNA TGCGCCAGCAGCGCGTGGAGGCAAGAGACCCAGTACTTC.

The CDR3 spells CASTQGLAGVNEQFF. Here the CDR3 DNA reads TGCGCCAGCACCCAGGGACTAGCGGGAGTTAATGAGCAGTTCTTC. The chain recombines TRBV5-1 with TRBJ2-1; 14 bases align to TRBD2. CDR3 length: 15 amino acids. CDR1 is SGHRS, CDR2 YFSETQ, per germline. V lost 6 bases, J lost 7 bases, and 6 bases stayed unmatched.

This clonotype was recorded at least ten times. The CDR3 reads CSATSSGTSGINEQFF. CDR3 DNA: TGCAGTGCTACATCTTCGGGGACTAGCGGGATCAATGAGCAGTTCTTC. The V and J genes are TRBV20-1 and TRBJ2-1, with 13 bases identical to TRBD2. Looked up from germline, CDR1 is DFQATT and CDR2 is SNEGSKA (reference sequence). This CDR3 is 16 amino acids long. V lost 4 bases and J lost 6; bases outside the gene matches: 9.

The rearrangement uses TRBV11-2 and TRBJ2-1; 9 bases map to TRBD2. The V gene end was trimmed by 3 bases and the J gene end by 3 bases; junction bases not matched to a gene: 9. CDR1 is SGHAT and CDR2 is FQNNGV in the germline V gene. The CDR3 extends over 17 amino acids. The CDR3 bases are TGTGCCAGCAGCTTGAGGGGGAGGACTAGCGTCTACAATGAGCAGTTCTTC. It specifies CASSLRGRTSVYNEQFF. Together with reference TRBV11-2 and TRBJ2-1, the CDR3 gives the full variable domain: EAGVAQSPRYKIIEKRQSVAFWCNPISGHATLYWYQQILGQGPKLLIQFQNNGVVDDSQLPKDRFSAERLKGVDSTLKIQPAKLEDSAVYLCASSLRGRTSVYNEQFFGPGTRLTVL.

The chain recombines TRBV20-1 with TRBJ2-7, with D tentatively TRBD1 (5 bases). The CDR3 sequence is 15 residues long. The V end lost 0 bases, the J end lost 0 bases, and 12 bases lay between the germline ends. CDR1 and CDR2 from the germline V gene are DFQATT and SNEGSKA (reference sequence). CDR3 protein: CSARDQGGFSYEQYF. The CDR3 bases are TGCAGTGCTAGAGATCAGGGCGGTTTCTCCTACGAGCAGTACTTC.

V usage is TRBV29-1 and J usage is TRBJ2-1, with D perhaps TRBD2 (5 bases). The CDR3 loop spans 16 amino acids. The germline gives CDR1 SQVTM, CDR2 ANQGSEA. The V end was cut by 3 bases, the J end by 0 bases, with 15 bases between. CDR3 bases: TGCAGCGTTGAGGGCGGGCCCCAATTCTCCTACAATGAGCAGTTCTTC. Its translation is CSVEGGPQFSYNEQFF.

J is TRBJ2-1 and V is TRBV6-1, with D possibly TRBD2 on 6 matching bases. The V and J ends lost 5 bases and 6 bases respectively, with 20 bases between them. The CDR3 is 16 amino acids. Germline V gene data show CDR1 as MNHNS and CDR2 as SASEGT. CDR3 coding DNA: TGTGCCAGCAGTACCCGGACTATTAGCCTTCCCAATGAGCAGTTCTTC. Protein sequence: CASSTRTISLPNEQFF.

The rearrangement links TRBV20-1 to TRBJ1-3; 8 bases line up with TRBD1. The CDR3 totals 13 residues. Germline lookup yields CDR1 DFQATT and CDR2 SNEGSKA (reference sequence). With V trimmed by 6 bases and J by 4 bases, 5 bases remained unmatched. The CDR3: CSAEGQGGNTIYF. Written as DNA, the CDR3 is TGCAGTGCGGAAGGACAGGGAGGAAACACCATATATTTT.

This clonotype was observed a few times. The genes are TRBV24-1 and TRBJ2-2; 10 nucleotides agree with TRBD1. The CDR3 extends over 17 amino acids. The germline gives CDR1 KGHDR, CDR2 SFDVKD. Losses at the gene ends were 7 bases for V and 5 bases for J; bases not matched to a gene: 12. The CDR3, as DNA: TGTGCCACCAGCTCAATCGAGGGACAGGGGCCGACCGGGGAGCTGTTTTTT. This encodes CATSSIEGQGPTGELFF.

The chain employs TRBV27 and TRBJ2-2, with 7 bases lining up with TRBD1. The CDR3 contains 14 residues. Germline V gives CDR1 MNHEY, CDR2 SMNVEV (reference sequence). V lost 6 bases to trimming and J lost 4 bases; unmatched junction nucleotides: 5. This chain's CDR3 is CASRTGFGTGELFF. In DNA, the CDR3 is TGTGCCAGCAGGACAGGGTTCGGCACCGGGGAGCTGTTTTTT.

This clonotype was counted between two and nine times. This chain connects TRBV21-1 to TRBJ2-2; the DNA was not compared with TRBD2, the D call given in the table. TRBV21-1 is labeled a pseudogene. The CDR3 contains 15 residues. The CDR3, as DNA: TGTGCCAGCAGCAGTCTAGCCATGAACACCGGGGAGCTGTTTTTT. It encodes CASSSLAMNTGELFF.